The present entry profiles one T cell receptor beta chain with its context. The table lists this clonotype with a few counts. Its antigen remains undetermined. No much larger clone is present one base from it, and per-base qualities are unavailable. The record originates from a study of T cells in Graves' hyperthyroidism and ophthalmopathy (dated by TCRdb to the late 2010s). For context, the study as a whole: Peripheral blood was sampled at the time of initial diagnosis, prior to any treatment. An independent validation cohort of some 18 hyperthyroidism patients and 17 patients who later progressed to ophthalmopathy tested prospective prediction of ophthalmopathy. The roughly 90 discovery patients were divided at random into training and test sets in a 7:3 ratio. The paper describes TCR Vbeta CDR3 sequencing of 140 or so peripheral blood samples, made up of 43 ophthalmopathy patients, 70 to 80 hyperthyroidism patients and some 17 progressor patients. In addition, the study compared T-cell repertoires in thyroid tissue and in blood from five or six Graves' hyperthyroidism patients. After blood sampling, hyperthyroidism patients were treated with methimazole at a starting dose of 30 mg daily, and ophthalmopathy patients were treated with high-dose intravenous methylprednisolone. TCR V-J signatures able to tell the groups apart were searched for in a discovery cohort of 100 or so patients, of whom 40 to 45 had Graves' ophthalmopathy and about 60 had stable Graves' hyperthyroidism.

Trimming takes 5 bases off V and 3 bases off J; junction bases not matched to a gene: 6. Via the germline V gene, CDR1 is MDHEN and CDR2 SYDVKM. Reading from cysteine to phenylalanine, the CDR3 counts 14 amino acids. The DNA shown is the 42-base CDR3, in frame from base 1. What the research found in general, with its limitations: Most expanded thyroid clonotypes (frequency above 0.001) were also detected in blood, suggesting blood repertoires may reflect thyroid immune responses. In validation, the model predicted progression to ophthalmopathy a median of around six months before onset, with roughly 71% sensitivity and roughly 79% specificity. Sample size was not statistically predetermined, and investigators were not blinded to group allocation. A model built on a 13 V-J signature distinguished ophthalmopathy from stable hyperthyroidism, reaching 87.88% sensitivity and 81% to 83% specificity in cross-validation and 80%/75% in testing.

The TCR beta CDR3 regions were amplified from RNA transcripts. The TCR CDR3 was subjected to a first round of RT-PCR using the HTBI primer set and the Qiagen OneStep RT-PCR kit. The libraries were constructed in a second round of multiplex PCR and then size-selected and purified. Paired-end sequencing of the libraries was performed with 100 bp reads on an Illumina HiSeq2000. As for the authors' bioinformatics: SOAPnuke was used to process the raw data, throwing out any read that contained adapters or uncalled bases, had a mean Phred below 15, or lacked an exact constant-primer or identifier match. COPE v1.2.5 was used to merge high-quality paired reads, and clonotypes were defined as unique nucleotide sequences. MiTCR v1.1 was used to align clonotypes to the IMGT TRBV, TRBD and TRBJ reference segments. The analysis was restricted to V-J combinations with a frequency above 0.0001, which together covered 99.2% of the repertoires. The TCS score was defined as the ratio of F50 (clonal expansion) to E x V (chaos), calculated using BLOSUM62-based TCRdist between CDR3 peptides within each V-J. Welch's t-statistics and random forest reduced around 550 V-J features to under 15, which were used in a naive Bayes classifier (R e1071). TCRdb reran the public reads through fastp at Q25 and MiXCR, keeping productive beta chains. Rows with one shared CDR3 protein collapse into an entry with the most common genes and DNA. TCRdb's processing, not the authors', yielded these V and J calls. A total of some 550,000 distinct CDR3 sequences appear in this sample, around 21% of them only once. The top ten constitute around 27% of the sample.

A patient counted as having stable Graves' hyperthyroidism if no progression to ophthalmopathy occurred over 18 months of follow-up. Hyperthyroidism patients were newly diagnosed, with disease duration under 2 months, and aged 18 to 65 years. The study excluded patients with uncontrolled infections, other autoimmune diseases, pregnancy or lactation. Clinical symptoms, serum thyroxine and TRAb, thyroid ultrasound, and orbital computed tomography formed the basis for the diagnoses. PBMCs were isolated from 10 ml of fresh peripheral blood by Ficoll-Paque density gradient centrifugation. Trizol reagent was used to extract total RNA, and RNA quality was then checked on an Agilent 2100 Bioanalyzer.

This TCR was recovered from a man aged 18 to 29 with Graves' hyperthyroidism. What was sequenced was blood. Recombination joined TRBV28 with TRBJ2-5; 7 middle bases align to TRBD2. CDR3 reads: CASSPTLAEETQYF. The DNA sequence is given as TGTGCCAGCAGTCCCACCCTAGCGGAAGAGACCCAGTACTTC.